The rows below give T cell receptor beta chains drawn from one sample of a study of blood T cell repertoires in COVID-19. TCRdb's table, derived via immunoSEQ multiplex PCR, lists solely in-frame clones and lacks some. The table lists 380,000 or so clones, approximately 87% of them singletons. The sample consisted of PBMCs or T cells enriched from blood (not recorded which). These receptors were taken from a man aged 25-40 years who had recovered from COVID-19. Each CDR3 is given with its conserved first and last residue. A D gene is named only where the DNA matches it firmly. Expanded clones are given a class, and other clones once, few, many or no size at all.

>TRBD1|TRBV5-4|.|TRBJ2-7
TGTGCCAGCAGCGCCGGACAGGGGCTTGCCTACGAGCAGTACTTC
CASSAGQGLAYEQYF
>TRBD1|TRBV7-2|.|TRBJ1-2
TGTGCCAGCAGGACCACGGTGGGGACAGGGCAAGCTGGCTACACCTTC
CASRTTVGTGQAGYTF
>TRBD1|TRBV12-5|.|TRBJ1-3
TGTGCTGGATGGACAGGGTTCGTCGGAAACACCATATATTTT
CAGWTGFVGNTIYF
>TRBD2|TRBV3-1/TRBV3-2|once|TRBJ2-5
TGTGCCAGCAGCCAAGTGTTAACTAGCGGGGTTCGGCTTGAGACCCAGTACTTC
CASSQVLTSGVRLETQYF
>.|TRBV18|once|TRBJ1-6
TGTGCCAGCTCACCAGCAGGAACAGTAGATAATTCACCCCTCCACTTT
CASSPAGTVDNSPLHF
>TRBD2|TRBV18|.|TRBJ2-1
TGTGCCAGCTCACCCCCCGGACTAGCTACGGGTGAGCAGTTCTTC
CASSPPGLATGEQFF
>.|TRBV6-1|.|TRBJ1-1
TGTGCCAGCAGTGAAACAGAGAACACTGAAGCTTTCTTT
CASSETENTEAFF
>.|TRBV27|.|TRBJ1-5
TGTGCCAGCCGGCCAGAGGTCCGGGGCAATCAGCCCCAGCATTTT
CASRPEVRGNQPQHF
>TRBD1|TRBV6-5|.|TRBJ1-1
TGTGCCAGCAGTCGCGGACAGGGGGCAGAAGCTTTCTTT
CASSRGQGAEAFF
>.|TRBV6-2/TRBV6-3|.|TRBJ2-3
TGTGCCAGCAGTTACTCGAAGACTGAACCTAGCACAGATACGCAGTATTTT
CASSYSKTEPSTDTQYF
>.|TRBV30|.|TRBJ2-4
TGTGCCTGGAAGGGCAGGGTTAACATTCAGTACTTC
CAWKGRVNIQYF
>TRBD1|TRBV5-1|.|TRBJ2-3
TGCGCCAGCAGTCAGCGTCCGGGACAGGGAGGCACGCAGTATTTT
CASSQRPGQGGTQYF
>.|TRBV27|.|TRBJ1-5
TGTGCCAGCAGTTTATCGAGGCAGGGTTATCAGCCCCAGCATTTT
CASSLSRQGYQPQHF
>TRBD1|TRBV19|few|TRBJ1-1
TGTGCCACAGGGGGGCGGCAGCCCGAAGCTTTCTTT
CATGGRQPEAFF
>.|TRBV4-1|.|TRBJ1-5
TGCGCCAGCAGCCGAAGCGGGACTATCAATCAGCCCCAGCATTTT
CASSRSGTINQPQHF
>.|TRBV27|.|TRBJ1-5
TGTGCCAGCAGTTTAGAAGGGGTGGGTCAGCCCCAGCATTTT
CASSLEGVGQPQHF
>.|TRBV6-5|once|TRBJ1-2
TGTGCCAGCAGTTCCCAACACCAGGGTAGCTATGGCTACACCTTC
CASSSQHQGSYGYTF
>.|TRBV3-1/TRBV3-2|.|TRBJ1-5
TGTGCCAGCGCCGCGGGTTTTAATCAGCCCCAGCATTTT
CASAAGFNQPQHF
>TRBD1|TRBV6-4|.|TRBJ1-6
TGTGCCAGCAGACAGGGGCTTAATTCACCCCTCCACTTT
CASRQGLNSPLHF
>.|TRBV19|.|TRBJ2-1
TGTGCCAGTAGTGACCTGGGGGTCGGTGGCTCTGACAGGTATGGGTTTGAGAATGAGCAGTTCTTC
CASSDLGVGGSDRYGFENEQFF
>.|TRBV7-9|.|TRBJ1-4
TGTGCCAGCAGCTTAGACAGAGAAGAAAAACTGTTTTTT
CASSLDREEKLFF
>.|TRBV30|.|TRBJ2-6
TGTGCCTGGCAGGAACCAGGGGCCAACGTCCTGACTTTC
CAWQEPGANVLTF
>.|TRBV5-1|.|TRBJ2-7
TGCGCCAGCAGCTTGGCGCAGGGAAGTCTCTACGAGCAGTACTTC
CASSLAQGSLYEQYF
>TRBD2|TRBV27|.|TRBJ2-7
TGTGCCAGCAGTTCGCCGGGACTAGCGGGAGTGTACGAGCAGTACTTC
CASSSPGLAGVYEQYF
>TRBD1|TRBV27|.|TRBJ1-3
TGTGCCAGCAGTTTCACCGGACAGGGTCGAAACACCATATATTTT
CASSFTGQGRNTIYF
>.|TRBV27|.|TRBJ1-2
TGTGCCAGCAGTTTACAGGGATCGCGATATGGCTACACCTTC
CASSLQGSRYGYTF
>TRBD1|TRBV18|.|TRBJ1-4
TGTGCCAGCTCACCATCGACAGGGGGCATGGGGAATGAAAAACTGTTTTTT
CASSPSTGGMGNEKLFF
>.|TRBV5-4|.|TRBJ1-3
TGTGCCAGCAGCTTGGACCAGGTCACGGGAAACACCATATATTTT
CASSLDQVTGNTIYF
>.|TRBV3-1/TRBV3-2|.|TRBJ1-1
TGTGCCAGCAGCCAAGATGAGTGGGGCTACACTGAAGCTTTCTTT
CASSQDEWGYTEAFF
>TRBD2|TRBV3-1/TRBV3-2|.|TRBJ2-1
TGTGCCAGCAGCCGTAGCGGGGGGGAATACAATGAGCAGTTCTTC
CASSRSGGEYNEQFF
>.|TRBV7-2|.|TRBJ1-6
TGTGCCAGCAGCTTAGACCTCAGAGGCTCCTATAATTCACCCCTCCACTTT
CASSLDLRGSYNSPLHF
>.|TRBV4-2|.|TRBJ2-3
TGTGCCAGCAGCCAAGCCCCGGGGGAAACAGATACGCAGTATTTT
CASSQAPGETDTQYF
>.|TRBV21-1|once|TRBJ2-5
TGTGCCAGCAGCAAAGAAGGGGTAGCGGGGGACAATCAAGAGACCCAGTACTTC
CASSKEGVAGDNQETQYF
>.|TRBV5-1|.|TRBJ2-7
TGCGCCAGCAGCTGGAGTGCAGAACCAAACTACGAGCAGTACTTC
CASSWSAEPNYEQYF
>TRBD1|TRBV6-2/TRBV6-3|.|TRBJ1-1
TGTGCCAGCAGTTTCTCAGGGGGCGCGAACACTGAAGCTTTCTTT
CASSFSGGANTEAFF
>TRBD1|TRBV7-9|.|TRBJ2-5
TGTGCCAGCAGCGAGGACAGGGAAGAGACCCAGTACTTC
CASSEDREETQYF
>.|TRBV4-1|.|TRBJ2-5
TGCGCCAGCAGCCAAGGTTGGGGGGAAGAGACCCAGTACTTC
CASSQGWGEETQYF
>.|TRBV18|.|TRBJ1-1
TGTGCCAGCTCAGCTCAGATGAACACTGAAGCTTTCTTT
CASSAQMNTEAFF
>.|TRBV18|.|TRBJ1-3
TGTGCCAGCTCACCGAATAGCTCTGGAAACACCATATATTTT
CASSPNSSGNTIYF
>.|TRBV7-6|.|TRBJ1-1
TGTGCCAGCAGCCGTACTACAGGGCAGAACACTGAAGCTTTCTTT
CASSRTTGQNTEAFF
>.|TRBV2|.|TRBJ2-7
TGTGCCAGCAGTGCTCAGGGAAACAGCTACGAGCAGTACTTC
CASSAQGNSYEQYF